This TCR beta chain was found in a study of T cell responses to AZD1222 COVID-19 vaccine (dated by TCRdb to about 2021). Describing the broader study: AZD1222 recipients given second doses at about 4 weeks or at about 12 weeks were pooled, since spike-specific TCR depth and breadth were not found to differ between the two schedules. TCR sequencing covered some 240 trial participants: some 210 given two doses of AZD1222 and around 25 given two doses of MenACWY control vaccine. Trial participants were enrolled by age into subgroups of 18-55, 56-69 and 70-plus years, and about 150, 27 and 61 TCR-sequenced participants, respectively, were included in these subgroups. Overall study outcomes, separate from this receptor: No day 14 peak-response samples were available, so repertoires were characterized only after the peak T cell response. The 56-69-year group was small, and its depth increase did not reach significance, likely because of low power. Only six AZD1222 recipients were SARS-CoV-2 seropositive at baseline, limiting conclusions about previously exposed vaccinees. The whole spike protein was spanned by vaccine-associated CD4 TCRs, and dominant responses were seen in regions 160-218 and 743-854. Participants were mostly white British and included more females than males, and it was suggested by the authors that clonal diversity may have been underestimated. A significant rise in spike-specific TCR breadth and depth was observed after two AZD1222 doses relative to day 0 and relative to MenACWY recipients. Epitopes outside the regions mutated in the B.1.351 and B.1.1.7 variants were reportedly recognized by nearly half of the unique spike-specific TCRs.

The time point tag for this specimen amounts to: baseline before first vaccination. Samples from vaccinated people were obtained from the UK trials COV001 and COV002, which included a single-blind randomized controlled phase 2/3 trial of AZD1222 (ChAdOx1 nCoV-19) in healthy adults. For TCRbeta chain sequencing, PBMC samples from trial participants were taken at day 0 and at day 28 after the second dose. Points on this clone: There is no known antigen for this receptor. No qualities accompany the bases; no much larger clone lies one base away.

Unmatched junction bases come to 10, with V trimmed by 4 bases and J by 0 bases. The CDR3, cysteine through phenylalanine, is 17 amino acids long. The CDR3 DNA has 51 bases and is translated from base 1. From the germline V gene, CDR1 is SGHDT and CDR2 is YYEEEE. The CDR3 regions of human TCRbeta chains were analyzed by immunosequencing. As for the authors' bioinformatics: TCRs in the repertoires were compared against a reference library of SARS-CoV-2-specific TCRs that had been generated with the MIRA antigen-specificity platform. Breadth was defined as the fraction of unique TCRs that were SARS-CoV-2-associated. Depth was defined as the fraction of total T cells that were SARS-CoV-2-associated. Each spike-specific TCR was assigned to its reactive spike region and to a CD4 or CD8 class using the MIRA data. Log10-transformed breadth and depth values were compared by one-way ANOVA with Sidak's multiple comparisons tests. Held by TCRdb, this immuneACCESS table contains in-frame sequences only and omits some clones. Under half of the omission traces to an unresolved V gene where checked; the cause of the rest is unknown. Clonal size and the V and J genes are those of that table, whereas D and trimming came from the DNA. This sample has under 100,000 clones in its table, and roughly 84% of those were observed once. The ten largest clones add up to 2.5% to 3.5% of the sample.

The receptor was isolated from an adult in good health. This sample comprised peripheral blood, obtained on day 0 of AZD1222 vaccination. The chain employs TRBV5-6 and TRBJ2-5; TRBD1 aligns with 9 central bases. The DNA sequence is TGTGCCAGCAGCCCACCTCCGGGACAGGGATACCAAGAGACCCAGTACTTC. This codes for CASSPPPGQGYQETQYF.